This TCR beta chain was sequenced in a study of T cell responses to AZD1222 COVID-19 vaccine. Study in general: Analysis merged second doses at about 4 or about 12 weeks. Study-level findings and limits: Donor demographics were predominantly white British with a female majority; clonal diversity may be underestimated.

Regarding this clone: Antigen unknown.

The CDR3 covers 15 residues. CDR1 is LNHDA and CDR2 is SQIVND in the germline V gene (reference sequence). The germline V and J ends were trimmed by 3 bases and 8 bases, with 17 bases remaining between them. The data were produced by immunoSEQ multiplex PCR, yet TCRdb's version contains in-frame clones alone and is incomplete. Found here are about 110,000 clones, about nine tenths of them singletons; the top ten hold around 4.3%. This rearrangement joins TRBV19 to TRBJ2-1; a possible D gene is TRBD2 (6 bases). This clonotype was obtained from an adult in good health. The sequences come from peripheral blood, collected on day 0 of AZD1222 vaccination. This CDR3 reads CASSMKAGLMDEQFF. For the CDR3, the DNA is TGTGCCAGTAGTATGAAGGCGGGACTGATGGATGAGCAGTTCTTC.